This is a list of T cell receptor beta chains from one sample in a study of precursors of human CD4 cytotoxic T cells. MiXCR was run by TCRdb on the reads, yielding one entry per CDR3 protein. The repertoire holds 700 to 750 distinct CDR3 sequences, around 20% seen once, with about 9.3% in the top ten. Sample: memory CD4+ T cells from blood (PBMCs). The receptors were gathered from a human donor in good health. Both conserved end residues are part of each CDR3. The D gene is left open where the match is weak. Some rows mark clone size as missing; the rest say once, few, many or name a class of expanded clone.

>TRBJ2-1|13|TRBV2|-|few
CASSEALYNEQFF
TGTGCCAGCAGTGAAGCCCTCTACAATGAGCAGTTCTTC
>TRBJ1-5|14|TRBV10-2|TRBD1|few
CASRTGDGNQPQHF
TGCGCCAGCAGAACAGGGGACGGGAATCAGCCCCAGCATTTT
>TRBJ2-5|14|TRBV29-1|TRBD2|large
CSVGLAGGQETQYF
TGCAGCGTTGGACTAGCGGGAGGGCAAGAGACCCAGTACTTC
>TRBJ1-6|15|TRBV27|-|few
CASSPLTPLDSPLHF
TGTGCCAGCAGTCCGCTAACCCCCTTAGACTCACCCCTCCACTTT
>TRBJ2-6|13|TRBV18|-|-
CASSPDVANVLTF
TGTGCCAGCTCACCAGACGTAGCCAACGTCCTGACTTTC
>TRBJ1-1|14|TRBV5-1|-|few
CASSLGRLNTEAFF
TGCGCCAGCAGCTTGGGGCGGCTGAACACTGAAGCTTTCTTT
>TRBJ2-5|12|TRBV28|-|large
CASSSAVSTQYF
TGTGCCAGCAGTTCGGCAGTCTCGACCCAGTACTTC
>TRBJ2-1|14|TRBV5-4|-|-
CASSLGLGSREQFF
TGTGCCAGCAGCTTGGGCCTAGGGTCTAGGGAGCAGTTCTTC
>TRBJ1-1|13|TRBV6-1|TRBD1|-
CASNRQGDTEAFF
TGTGCCAGCAACCGACAGGGGGACACTGAAGCTTTCTTT
>TRBJ2-5|13|TRBV11-2|TRBD1|-
CASGTGTEETQYF
TGTGCCAGCGGCACCGGGACAGAAGAGACCCAGTACTTC
>TRBJ1-2|14|TRBV9|-|large
CASSVGQSYYGYTF
TGTGCCAGCAGCGTAGGTCAGTCATACTATGGCTACACCTTC
>TRBJ1-1|14|TRBV5-1|TRBD1|large
CASSSQGDHTEAFF
TGCGCCAGCAGCTCACAGGGGGACCACACTGAAGCTTTCTTT
>TRBJ2-4|14|TRBV15|-|large
CATSGGGQKNIQYF
TGTGCCACCAGCGGCGGAGGACAAAAAAACATTCAGTACTTC
>TRBJ2-7|15|TRBV18|-|-
CASSPPGRGREEQYF
TGTGCCAGCTCACCCCCGGGCAGGGGAAGGGAGGAGCAGTACTTC
>TRBJ2-3|16|TRBV9|TRBD1|large
CASSIARDRCGNTQYF
TGTGCCAGCAGCATCGCCCGGGACAGGTGTGGAAATACGCAGTATTTT
>TRBJ1-1|14|TRBV6-6|-|-
CASSYPGAPGEAFF
TGTGCCAGCAGTTACCCGGGGGCGCCGGGTGAAGCTTTCTTT
>TRBJ1-1|14|TRBV4-2|-|large
CASSYKGGNAEAFF
TGTGCCAGCAGCTACAAAGGGGGGAACGCTGAAGCTTTCTTT
>TRBJ2-1|13|TRBV2|-|-
CASSDTTSNEQFF
TGTGCCAGCAGTGATACCACTAGCAATGAGCAGTTCTTC
>TRBJ2-1|13|TRBV20-1|TRBD1|large
CSARGTGGHEQFF
TGCAGTGCTAGAGGAACAGGGGGTCATGAGCAGTTCTTC
>TRBJ2-5|13|TRBV5-1|-|large
CASSLGSGETQYF
TGCGCCAGCAGCTTGGGGTCGGGGGAGACCCAGTACTTC
>TRBJ2-2|15|TRBV7-2|-|-
CASSPGQINTGELFF
TGTGCCAGCAGCCCCGGACAGATCAACACCGGGGAGCTGTTTTTT
>TRBJ2-7|14|TRBV15|TRBD1|large
CATSPRTGAYEQYF
TGTGCCACCAGCCCCCGGACAGGTGCATACGAGCAGTACTTC
>TRBJ2-7|13|TRBV7-2|TRBD2|few
CASSLGAGYEQYF
TGTGCCAGCAGCTTAGGAGCGGGATACGAGCAGTACTTC
>TRBJ2-7|14|TRBV28|TRBD1|few
CASSPGTGSYEQYF
TGTGCCAGCAGTCCCGGGACAGGTTCCTACGAGCAGTACTTC
>TRBJ2-3|14|TRBV5-1|-|-
CASRPGISTDTQYF
TGCGCCAGCAGACCGGGGATTAGCACAGATACGCAGTATTTT